This TCR beta chain was identified during a study of cytomegalovirus exposure and HLA in healthy donors. Study summary: The approximately 600 first-cohort repertoires shared a platform with the 130 or so validation repertoires, as reported in a later analysis. Study conclusions and caveats: Listed as cytomegalovirus-associated were over 150 TCR beta chains.

Clones were read by immunoSEQ multiplex PCR, and TCRdb kept only the in-frame ones, dropping some. The repertoire includes over 200,000 clones, 90% of them detected once, and 2.5% to 3.5% sits in the top ten. A note on this clone: The antigen is unknown.

V was pared by 3 bases and J by 1 base, with 13 bases between. The CDR3 extends over 15 amino acids. Germline CDR1 and CDR2: ENHRY and SYGVKD. The chain couples TRBV10-3 to TRBJ2-7; perhaps TRBD1 as D (5 bases). This TCR was recovered from a woman in her thirties in good health and CMV-seronegative. What was sequenced was PBMCs. The CDR3 reads CAISEGAGASYEQYF. The CDR3 DNA reads TGTGCCATCAGTGAAGGGGCCGGAGCGTCCTACGAGCAGTACTTC.